The clone carrying this TCR beta chain was counted ten times or more. Its antigen is undetermined. One entry per CDR3 protein, called by TCRdb with MiXCR from the 5' RACE reads. The sample contains approximately 74,000 distinct CDR3 sequences, around 7% of which appear only once. These data originate in a study of T cells after yellow fever vaccination. General study points: The bulk population could contribute abundant contaminating clonotypes to FACS-sorted repertoires.

Trimming cost V 6 bases and J 5 bases; bases outside gene matches: 8. From germline, CDR1 is DFQATT and CDR2 SNEGSKA (reference sequence). The CDR3 is 14 residues long. The source was CD8+ T cells sorted from PBMCs, collected 5 to 6 days after the first yellow fever vaccination. The origin of this receptor is a man aged 18 to 29 who received the YFV17D yellow fever vaccine. The V gene is TRBV20-1, the J gene TRBJ2-3, with TRBD2 matching over 10 bases. In DNA form, the CDR3 reads TGCAGTGCCCCCCGGGCTAGCGGGGGAGATACGCAGTATTTT. Amino acid sequence: CSAPRASGGDTQYF.